This T cell receptor beta chain was identified during a study of T cell responses to AZD1222 COVID-19 vaccine. A note on this clone: Antigen unknown.

Clones were read by immunoSEQ multiplex PCR, and TCRdb kept only the in-frame ones, dropping some. This table holds 150,000 or so clones, approximately 94% found once. Whole-study results and caveats: Baseline serostatus was positive in only a handful of AZD1222 recipients.

Trimming removed 5 bases from V and 10 bases from J, with 22 bases in between. This CDR3 spans 15 amino acids. Germline V CDR1 and CDR2: SGHNT, YYREEE (reference sequence). Here the sequenced sample was peripheral blood, taken on day 0 of AZD1222 vaccination. The sequence derives from an adult in good health. The chain links TRBV5-4 to TRBJ2-1; D possibly corresponds to TRBD2 (6 bases). The chain's CDR3 is CASSSPGTRLQEQFF. The CDR3 bases are TGTGCCAGCAGTTCGCCCGGGACTCGTTTACAAGAGCAGTTCTTC.